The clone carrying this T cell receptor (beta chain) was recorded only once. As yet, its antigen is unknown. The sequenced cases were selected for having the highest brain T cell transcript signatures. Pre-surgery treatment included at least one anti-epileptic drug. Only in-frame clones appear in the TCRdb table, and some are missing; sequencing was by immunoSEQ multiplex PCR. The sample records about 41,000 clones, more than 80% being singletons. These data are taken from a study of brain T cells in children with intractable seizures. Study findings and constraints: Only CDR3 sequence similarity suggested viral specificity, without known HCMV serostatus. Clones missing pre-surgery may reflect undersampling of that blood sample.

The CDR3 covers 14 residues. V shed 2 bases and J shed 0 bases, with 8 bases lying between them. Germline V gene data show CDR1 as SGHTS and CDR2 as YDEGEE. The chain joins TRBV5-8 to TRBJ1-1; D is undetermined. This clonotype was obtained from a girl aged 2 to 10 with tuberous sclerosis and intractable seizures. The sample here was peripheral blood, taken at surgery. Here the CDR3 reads CASSFGTVNTEAFF. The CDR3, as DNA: TGTGCCAGCAGCTTCGGCACGGTGAACACTGAAGCTTTCTTT.